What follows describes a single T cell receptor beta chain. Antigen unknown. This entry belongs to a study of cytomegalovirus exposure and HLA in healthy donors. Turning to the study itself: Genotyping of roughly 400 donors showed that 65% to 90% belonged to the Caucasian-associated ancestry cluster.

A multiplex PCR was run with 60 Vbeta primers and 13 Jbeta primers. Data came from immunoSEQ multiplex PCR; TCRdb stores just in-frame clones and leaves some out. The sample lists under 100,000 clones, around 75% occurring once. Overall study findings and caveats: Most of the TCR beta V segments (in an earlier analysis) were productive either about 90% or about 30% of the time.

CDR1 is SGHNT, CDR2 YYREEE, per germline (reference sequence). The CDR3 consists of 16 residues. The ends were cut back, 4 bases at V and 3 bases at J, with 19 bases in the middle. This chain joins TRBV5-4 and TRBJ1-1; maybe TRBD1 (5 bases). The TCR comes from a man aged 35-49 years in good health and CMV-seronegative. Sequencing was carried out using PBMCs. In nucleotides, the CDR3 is TGTGCCAGCAGCCCCCGGGGGGAGGGGCGGTACACTGAAGCTTTCTTT. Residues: CASSPRGEGRYTEAFF.